These 10 T cell receptor beta chains were all obtained from the same sample, sequenced in a study of T cells in localized non-small cell lung cancer. The data were produced by immunoSEQ multiplex PCR, yet TCRdb's version contains in-frame clones alone and is incomplete. The sample contains thousands of clones, about 26% of which appear only once. The material was lung tumor tissue, obtained before any cancer treatment. These receptors came from an older male donor with stage II squamous cell lung carcinoma.

Only a few counts were recorded for this clone. This chain's CDR3 is CATSRDLADSYEQYF. The CDR3, as DNA: TGTGCCACCAGCAGAGATTTGGCAGATTCCTACGAGCAGTACTTC. The rearrangement uses TRBV15 and TRBJ2-7; D call uncertain. Between the trimmed V and J ends, which lost 0 bases and 1 base, there was a span of 10 bases. The CDR3 totals 15 residues. Per germline, CDR1 LNHNV and CDR2 YYDKDF (reference sequence).

This clone has only a few counts. The chain combines TRBV11-3 with TRBJ2-4; 8 nucleotides match TRBD1. V shed 5 bases, J shed 7 bases, and the junction held 7 bases outside the gene matches. Germline CDR1 SGHNT, CDR2 YENEEA. This CDR3 is 14 amino acids long. CDR3 bases: TGTGCCAGCAGCCCGGGACAGGAGTTCAACATTCAGTACTTC. Its protein product is CASSPGQEFNIQYF.

This clone has a handful of counts. V and J are TRBV4-1 and TRBJ1-1; D call uncertain. Between the trimmed V and J ends, which lost 1 base and 3 bases, there was a span of 9 bases. This CDR3 is built from 14 residues. Germline V lookup: CDR1 MGHRA, CDR2 YSYEKL. CDR3 coding DNA: TGCGCCAGCAGCCAAGCCGCGGGATACACTGAAGCTTTCTTT. Translation: CASSQAAGYTEAFF.

The gene calls are TRBV30 and TRBJ2-6; D call uncertain. The length of the CDR3 is 14 residues. Germline V gives CDR1 GTSNPN, CDR2 SVGIG (reference sequence). V gave up 2 bases and J gave up 0 bases, with 5 bases separating them. As DNA, the CDR3 is TGTGCCTGGAGTCCAAGCTCTGGGGCCAACGTCCTGACTTTC. Its protein product is CAWSPSSGANVLTF.

The genes are TRBV11-3 and TRBJ2-1, with a weak D call TRBD1 (6 bases). Trimming stripped 2 bases from V and 1 base from J, with 6 bases between. The CDR3 is 14 residues long. Germline loops: CDR1 SGHNT, CDR2 YENEEA. The CDR3 nucleotides read TGTGCCAGCAGCTTAACAGGGTCCTACAATGAGCAGTTCTTC. Its translation is CASSLTGSYNEQFF.

This clone was observed a handful of times. The chain employs TRBV9 and TRBJ1-2; D may be TRBD1 (5 bases). CDR3 size: 15 residues. With 6 bases removed from V and 1 base from J, the gap between germline ends came to 16 bases. The germline CDR1 and CDR2 sequences are SGDLS and YYNGEE. CDR3: CASNPLQGINYGYTF. CDR3 coding DNA: TGTGCCAGCAATCCCCTCCAGGGAATTAACTATGGCTACACCTTC.

In its sample, this clone was seen a few times. This chain connects TRBV28 to TRBJ2-3, with TRBD2 matching 10 bases. CDR1 and CDR2 (germline): MDHEN, SYDVKM. Unmatched junction bases numbered 4, after V lost 1 base and J lost 3 bases. The CDR3 totals 16 residues. The CDR3 protein is CASSLLAGGRTDTQYF. The CDR3 DNA reads as TGTGCCAGCAGTTTATTAGCGGGGGGAAGGACAGATACGCAGTATTTT. The variable domain in full, with the rest retrieved from reference TRBV28 and TRBJ2-3, is DVKVTQSSRYLVKRTGEKVFLECVQDMDHENMFWYRQDPGLGLRLIYFSYDVKMKEKGDIPEGYSVSREKKERFSLILESASTNQTSMYLCASSLLAGGRTDTQYFGPGTRLTVL.

This clone was seen more than once but under ten times. The chain is built from TRBV22-1 and TRBJ2-1; the D call TRBD2 from the table was never checked on the DNA. TRBV22-1 is termed a pseudogene. The CDR3 extends over 16 amino acids. CDR3 amino acids: CASKKGASGSLGEQFF. In DNA, the CDR3 is TGTGCCAGCAAAAAAGGGGCTAGCGGGAGTCTTGGTGAGCAGTTCTTC.

This clone was seen only a few times. The chain links TRBV28 to TRBJ2-5; 11 nucleotides line up with TRBD2. With 2 bases clipped from V and 5 bases from J, the junction kept 4 bases outside the gene matches. Germline loops: CDR1 MDHEN, CDR2 SYDVKM. CDR3 length equals 15 residues. CDR3 nucleotide sequence: TGTGCCAGCAGTTTACTAGCGGGGGGCACGGAGACCCAGTACTTC. This translates into CASSLLAGGTETQYF.

By sample fraction, this clone is medium-sized. J is TRBJ2-7 and V is TRBV28, with D possibly being TRBD1 or TRBD2 (5 bases each). The CDR3 is 14 amino acids. Germline V gives CDR1 MDHEN, CDR2 SYDVKM. Between the trimmed V and J ends, which lost 7 bases and 6 bases, there was a span of 19 bases. CDR3 in DNA: TGTGCCAGCACTGAACCGGGACCGACTCGCGAGCAGTACTTC. Translating it yields CASTEPGPTREQYF. Full variable domain (outside the CDR3, taken from reference TRBV28 and TRBJ2-7): DVKVTQSSRYLVKRTGEKVFLECVQDMDHENMFWYRQDPGLGLRLIYFSYDVKMKEKGDIPEGYSVSREKKERFSLILESASTNQTSMYLCASTEPGPTREQYFGPGTRLTVT.